This T cell receptor (beta chain) comes out of a study of control samples from healthy donors and cancer patients. Only in-frame clones appear in the TCRdb table, and some are missing; sequencing was by immunoSEQ multiplex PCR. The sample includes approximately 94,000 clones, just over 90% seen only once; the top ten take around 1%. Between the trimmed V and J ends, which lost 4 bases and 7 bases, there was a span of 16 bases. The germline V gene has CDR1 LGHDT and CDR2 YNNKEL (reference sequence). The CDR3 runs to 15 residues. The source material was blood. The receptor was isolated from a woman in her 30s in good health. This rearrangement joins TRBV3-1 (or the pseudogene TRBV3-2) to TRBJ1-4; no clear D. The CDR3 sequence: CASSRERAGGEKLFF. The CDR3 DNA follows: TGTGCCAGCAGCCGAGAACGTGCAGGTGGTGAAAAACTGTTTTTT.